This record concerns one T cell receptor (beta chain) sequence. Its matching antigen is unknown. This entry comes from a study of shared clonotypes between healthy human individuals. The study, taken as a whole, reports: Generally, naive subsets came out with larger estimated richness than memory subsets.

This CDR3 region has 14 residues. Germline lookup yields CDR1 SGHRS and CDR2 YFSETQ. Trimming stripped 0 bases from V and 4 bases from J, with 11 bases between. Data came from immunoSEQ multiplex PCR; TCRdb stores just in-frame clones and leaves some out. The repertoire holds millions of clones, with about 95% as singletons. CD8 cells regarded as naive lacked CD45RO, were positively chosen for CCR7, and omitted terminally differentiated effector memory CD45RA+ cells. The sample taken for sequencing was naive CD8+ T cells sorted from blood. The rearrangement links TRBV5-1 to TRBJ2-7; a possible D gene is TRBD1 (5 bases). The sequence came from a man in his late teens or twenties in good health. The CDR3, as DNA: TGCGCCAGCAGCTTGGGAGACAGTCTATACGAGCAGTACTTC. This encodes CASSLGDSLYEQYF.